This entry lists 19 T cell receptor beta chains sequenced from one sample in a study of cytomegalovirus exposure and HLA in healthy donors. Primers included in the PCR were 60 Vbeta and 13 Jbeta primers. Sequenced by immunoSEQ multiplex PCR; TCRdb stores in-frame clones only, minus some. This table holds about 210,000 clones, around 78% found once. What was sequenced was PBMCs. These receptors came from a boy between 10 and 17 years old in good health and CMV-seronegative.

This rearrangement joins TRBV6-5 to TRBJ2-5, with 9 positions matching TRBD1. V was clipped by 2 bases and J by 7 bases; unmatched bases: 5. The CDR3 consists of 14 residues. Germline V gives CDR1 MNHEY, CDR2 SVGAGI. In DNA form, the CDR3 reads TGTGCCAGCAGTTACGACAGGGGGAGGGGGACCCAGTACTTC. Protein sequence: CASSYDRGRGTQYF.

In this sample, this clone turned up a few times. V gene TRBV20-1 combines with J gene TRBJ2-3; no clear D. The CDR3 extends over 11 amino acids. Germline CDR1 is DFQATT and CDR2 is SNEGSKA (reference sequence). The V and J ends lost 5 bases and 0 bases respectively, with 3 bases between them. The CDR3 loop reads CSAYSTDTQYF. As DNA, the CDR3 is TGCAGTGCTTATAGCACAGATACGCAGTATTTT.

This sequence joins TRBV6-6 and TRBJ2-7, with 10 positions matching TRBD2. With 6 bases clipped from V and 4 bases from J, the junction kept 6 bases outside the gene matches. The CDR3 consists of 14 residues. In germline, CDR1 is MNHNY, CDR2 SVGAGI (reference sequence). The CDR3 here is CASRRLAGLYEQYF. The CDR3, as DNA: TGTGCCAGCAGGCGACTAGCGGGCCTTTACGAGCAGTACTTC.

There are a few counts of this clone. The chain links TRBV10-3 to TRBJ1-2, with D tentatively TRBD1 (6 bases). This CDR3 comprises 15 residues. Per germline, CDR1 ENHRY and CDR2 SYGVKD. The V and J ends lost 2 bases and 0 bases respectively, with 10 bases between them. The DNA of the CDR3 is TGTGCCATCAGTGAGCCTGGACAGTCTAACTATGGCTACACCTTC. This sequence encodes CAISEPGQSNYGYTF.

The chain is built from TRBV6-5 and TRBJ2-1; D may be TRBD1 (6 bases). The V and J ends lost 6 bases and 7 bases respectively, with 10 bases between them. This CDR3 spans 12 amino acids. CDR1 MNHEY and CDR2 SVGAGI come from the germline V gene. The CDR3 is CASRTRGNEQFF. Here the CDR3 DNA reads TGTGCCAGCAGAACAAGGGGGAATGAGCAGTTCTTC.

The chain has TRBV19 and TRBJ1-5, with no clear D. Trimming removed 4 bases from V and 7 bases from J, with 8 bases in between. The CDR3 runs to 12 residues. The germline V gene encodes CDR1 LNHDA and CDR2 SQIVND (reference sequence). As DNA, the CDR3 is TGTGCCAGTAGTAATCGGGAACAGCCCCAGCATTTT. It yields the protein CASSNREQPQHF.

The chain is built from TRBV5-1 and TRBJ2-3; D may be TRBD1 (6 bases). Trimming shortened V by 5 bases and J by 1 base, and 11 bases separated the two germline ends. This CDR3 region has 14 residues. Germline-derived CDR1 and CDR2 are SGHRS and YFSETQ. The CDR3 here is CASRPGGGTDTQYF. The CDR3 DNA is TGCGCCAGCAGGCCTGGGGGCGGCACAGATACGCAGTATTTT.

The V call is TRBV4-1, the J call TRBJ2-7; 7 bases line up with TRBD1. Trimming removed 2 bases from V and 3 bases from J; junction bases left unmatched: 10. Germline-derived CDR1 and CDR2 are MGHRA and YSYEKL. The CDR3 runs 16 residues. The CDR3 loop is CASSQQGVTALYEQYF. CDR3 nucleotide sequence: TGCGCCAGCAGCCAACAGGGGGTGACAGCCCTCTACGAGCAGTACTTC.

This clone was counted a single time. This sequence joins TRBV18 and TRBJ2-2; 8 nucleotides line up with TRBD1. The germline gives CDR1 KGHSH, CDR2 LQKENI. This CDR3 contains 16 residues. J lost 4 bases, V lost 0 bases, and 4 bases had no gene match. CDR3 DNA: TGTGCCAGCTCACCACCGTGGACAGGGAGCACCGGGGAGCTGTTTTTT. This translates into CASSPPWTGSTGELFF.

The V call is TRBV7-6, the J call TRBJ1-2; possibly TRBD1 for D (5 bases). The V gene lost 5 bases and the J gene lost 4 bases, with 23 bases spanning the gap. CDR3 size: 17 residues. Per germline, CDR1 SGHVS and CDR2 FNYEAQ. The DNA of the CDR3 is TGTGCCAGCAGCAGCAGACCCTACCAGGGTACCAGCTATGGCTACACCTTC. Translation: CASSSRPYQGTSYGYTF.

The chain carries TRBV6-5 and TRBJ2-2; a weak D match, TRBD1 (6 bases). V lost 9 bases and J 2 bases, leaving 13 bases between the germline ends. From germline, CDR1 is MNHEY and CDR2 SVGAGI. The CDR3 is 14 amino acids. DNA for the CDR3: TGTGCCAGTTCGGACAGTGTAAACACCGGGGAGCTGTTTTTT. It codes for CASSDSVNTGELFF.

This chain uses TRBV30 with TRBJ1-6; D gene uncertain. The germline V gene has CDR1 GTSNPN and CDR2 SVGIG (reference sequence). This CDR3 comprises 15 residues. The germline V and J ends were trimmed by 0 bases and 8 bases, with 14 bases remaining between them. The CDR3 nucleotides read TGTGCCTGGAGTGTGGGCCAGTTGAGGGATTCACCCCTCCACTTT. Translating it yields CAWSVGQLRDSPLHF.

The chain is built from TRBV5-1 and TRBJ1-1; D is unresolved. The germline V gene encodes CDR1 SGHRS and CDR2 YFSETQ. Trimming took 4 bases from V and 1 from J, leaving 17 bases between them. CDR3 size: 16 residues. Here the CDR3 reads CASSDNVQSGNTEAFF. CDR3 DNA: TGCGCCAGCAGCGATAATGTACAGAGCGGGAACACTGAAGCTTTCTTT.

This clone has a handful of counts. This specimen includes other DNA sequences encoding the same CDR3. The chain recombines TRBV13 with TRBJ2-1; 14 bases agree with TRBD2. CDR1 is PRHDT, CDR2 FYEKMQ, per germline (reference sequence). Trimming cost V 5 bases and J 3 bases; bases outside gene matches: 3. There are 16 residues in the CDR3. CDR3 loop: CASSLGTSGSYNEQFF. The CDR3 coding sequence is TGTGCCAGCAGCCTTGGGACTAGCGGGAGCTACAATGAGCAGTTCTTC.

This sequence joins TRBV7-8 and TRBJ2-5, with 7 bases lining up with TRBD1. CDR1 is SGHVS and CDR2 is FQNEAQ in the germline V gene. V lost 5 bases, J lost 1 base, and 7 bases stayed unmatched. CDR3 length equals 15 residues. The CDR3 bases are TGTGCCAGCAGCCCAGCAGACAGGGCCCAAGAGACCCAGTACTTC. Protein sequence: CASSPADRAQETQYF.

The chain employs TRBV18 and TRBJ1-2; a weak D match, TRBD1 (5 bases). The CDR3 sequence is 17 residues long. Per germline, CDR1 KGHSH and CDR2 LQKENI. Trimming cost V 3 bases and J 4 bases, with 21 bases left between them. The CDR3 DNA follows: TGTGCCAGCTCACCCACGCGCCTACAGACGCAGGGCTATGGCTACACCTTC. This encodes CASSPTRLQTQGYGYTF. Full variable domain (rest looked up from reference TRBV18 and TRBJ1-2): NAGVMQNPRHLVRRRGQEARLRCSPMKGHSHVYWYRQLPEEGLKFMVYLQKENIIDESGMPKERFSAEFPKEGPSILRIQQVVRGDSAAYFCASSPTRLQTQGYGYTFGSGTRLTVV.

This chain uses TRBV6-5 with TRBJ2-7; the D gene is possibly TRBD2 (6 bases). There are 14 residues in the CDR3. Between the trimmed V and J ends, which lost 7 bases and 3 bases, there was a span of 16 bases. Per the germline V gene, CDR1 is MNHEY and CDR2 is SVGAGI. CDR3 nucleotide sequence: TGTGCCAGCACCTGGGGGGAAGGGGACTACGAGCAGTACTTC. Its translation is CASTWGEGDYEQYF.

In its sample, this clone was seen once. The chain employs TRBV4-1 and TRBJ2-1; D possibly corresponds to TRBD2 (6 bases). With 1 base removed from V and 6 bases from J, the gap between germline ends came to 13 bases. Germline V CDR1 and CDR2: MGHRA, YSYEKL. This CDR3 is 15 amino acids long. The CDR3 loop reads CASSQVGTVFNEQFF. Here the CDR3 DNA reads TGCGCCAGCAGCCAAGTAGGGACTGTCTTCAATGAGCAGTTCTTC.

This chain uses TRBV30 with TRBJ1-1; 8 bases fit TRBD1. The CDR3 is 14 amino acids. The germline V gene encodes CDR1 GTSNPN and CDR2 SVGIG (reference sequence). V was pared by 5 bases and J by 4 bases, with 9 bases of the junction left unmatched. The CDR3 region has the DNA TGTGCCTGGCAAAGGACAGGGATTGGCACTGAAGCTTTCTTT. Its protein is CAWQRTGIGTEAFF.